The 20 T cell receptor beta chains below all came from one sample that was sequenced in a study of cytomegalovirus exposure and HLA in healthy donors. The PCR had 60 Vbeta and 13 Jbeta primers. The data were produced by immunoSEQ multiplex PCR, yet TCRdb's version contains in-frame clones alone and is incomplete. Of more than 150,000 clones listed, roughly 85% are singletons. Specimen: PBMCs. The receptors derive from a young man in good health and CMV-seropositive.

V usage is TRBV27 and J usage is TRBJ1-3; D is ambiguous. Trimming removed 2 bases from V and 2 bases from J, with 10 bases in between. Germline CDR1 MNHEY, CDR2 SMNVEV (reference sequence). The CDR3 is 15 residues long. In nucleotides, the CDR3 is TGTGCCAGCAGTTTAACGCGCGAACCTGGAAACACCATATATTTT. Translation gives CASSLTREPGNTIYF.

This clone was seen more than once but under ten times. CDR3: CASSYSTGRVYEQYF. In nucleotides, the CDR3 is TGTGCCAGCAGTTACTCGACCGGCAGGGTTTACGAGCAGTACTTC. The chain is built from TRBV6-5 and TRBJ2-7; a weak D match, TRBD1 (5 bases). The CDR3 loop spans 15 amino acids. Germline values: CDR1 MNHEY, CDR2 SVGAGI. The ends were cut back, 0 bases at V and 4 bases at J, with 13 bases in the middle.

This clone was seen more than once but under ten times. This sequence joins TRBV6-1 and TRBJ2-7; 8 positions match TRBD2. Germline assignment: CDR1 MNHNS and CDR2 SASEGT. V lost 5 bases, J lost 4 bases, and 10 bases stayed unmatched. The CDR3 is made up of 15 amino acids. CDR3 protein: CASSPTGGPGYEQYF. The CDR3 DNA is TGTGCCAGCAGTCCGACGGGGGGGCCTGGATACGAGCAGTACTTC.

The chain joins TRBV15 to TRBJ1-5, with D possibly TRBD1 on 5 matching bases. Germline lookup yields CDR1 LNHNV and CDR2 YYDKDF (reference sequence). Trimming took off 5 bases at V and 1 base at J, with 18 bases between the two ends. This CDR3 region has 17 residues. In DNA form, the CDR3 reads TGTGCCACCAGCCCCTGGGACGGTGGGGGGAGCAATCAGCCCCAGCATTTT. It is translated as CATSPWDGGGSNQPQHF.

The rearrangement links TRBV28 to TRBJ2-7; 10 bases are shared with TRBD1. The ends lost 7 bases at V and 3 bases at J; junction bases unmatched: 9. Germline CDR1 and CDR2: MDHEN and SYDVKM. The length of the CDR3 is 15 residues. CDR3 sequence: CASKGGQGSNYEQYF. The DNA of the CDR3 is TGTGCCAGCAAAGGGGGACAGGGGTCGAACTACGAGCAGTACTTC. Filled out from reference TRBV28 and TRBJ2-7, the complete variable domain reads DVKVTQSSRYLVKRTGEKVFLECVQDMDHENMFWYRQDPGLGLRLIYFSYDVKMKEKGDIPEGYSVSREKKERFSLILESASTNQTSMYLCASKGGQGSNYEQYFGPGTRLTVT.

This clone was recorded only once. The J gene is TRBJ2-7, the V gene TRBV11-1; a possible D gene is TRBD1 (5 bases). The CDR3 sequence is 16 residues long. Germline CDR1 and CDR2: SGHAT and FQDESV (reference sequence). The V gene lost 0 bases and the J gene lost 3 bases, with 15 bases spanning the gap. The CDR3 region is CASSLARGSGHYEQYF. Here the CDR3 DNA reads TGTGCCAGCAGCTTAGCGCGCGGTTCAGGGCACTACGAGCAGTACTTC.

The chain recombines TRBV4-3 with TRBJ1-2, with D hard to call. The V and J ends lost 0 bases and 2 bases respectively, with 13 bases between them. Per germline, CDR1 LGHNA and CDR2 YSLEER. This CDR3 spans 16 amino acids. The CDR3 sequence: CASSQDSQVENYGYTF. The CDR3 DNA is TGCGCCAGCAGCCAAGATAGTCAGGTAGAAAACTATGGCTACACCTTC.

The genes are TRBV2 and TRBJ1-5, with no clear D. V was pared by 3 bases and J by 2 bases, with 11 bases between. CDR1 and CDR2 from the germline V gene are SNHLY and FYNNEI. CDR3 length: 15 amino acids. Here the CDR3 reads CASSEPWRGNQPQHF. Written as DNA, the CDR3 is TGTGCCAGCAGTGAGCCGTGGAGGGGCAATCAGCCCCAGCATTTT. The full variable domain, completed using reference TRBV2 and TRBJ1-5, is EPEVTQTPSHQVTQMGQEVILRCVPISNHLYFYWYRQILGQKVEFLVSFYNNEISEKSEIFDDQFSVERPDGSNFTLKIRSTKLEDSAMYFCASSEPWRGNQPQHFGDGTRLSIL.

The chain has TRBV6-1 and TRBJ1-2; D is possibly TRBD1 (6 bases). From germline, CDR1 is MNHNS and CDR2 SASEGT. V was pared by 2 bases and J by 8 bases, with 24 bases between. The CDR3 runs 17 residues. CDR3 region: CASSEIARLRGARGYTF. The DNA of the CDR3 is TGTGCCAGCAGTGAAATCGCCCGCCTTCGGGGGGCGAGAGGCTACACCTTC.

The rearrangement uses TRBV6-5 and TRBJ1-1, with TRBD1 matching over 7 bases. The germline V gene has CDR1 MNHEY and CDR2 SVGAGI. This CDR3 spans 13 amino acids. The trim removed 6 bases at V and 9 bases at J, leaving 10 bases unmatched. The DNA for the CDR3 is TGTGCCAGCAGCTCCCGACAGGGCCTTCAAGCTTTCTTT. Translated: CASSSRQGLQAFF.

The V call is TRBV9, the J call TRBJ2-3; 9 nucleotides align to TRBD1. The CDR3 loop spans 17 amino acids. With 3 bases clipped from V and 0 bases from J, the junction kept 8 bases outside the gene matches. Germline CDR1 reads SGDLS; CDR2 reads YYNGEE. Here the CDR3 DNA reads TGTGCCAGCAGCGCCCTACCCGGGACAGGGAGCACAGATACGCAGTATTTT. Translated: CASSALPGTGSTDTQYF.

The rearrangement links TRBV27 to TRBJ1-2; TRBD1 matches 7 bases. Trimming took 6 bases from V and 4 from J; bases not matched to a gene: 5. Germline CDR1 and CDR2: MNHEY and SMNVEV (reference sequence). The CDR3 is 13 amino acids. The CDR3 sequence: CASSSTGLYGYTF. DNA of the CDR3: TGTGCCAGCAGCTCGACAGGGCTCTATGGCTACACCTTC.

V and J are TRBV28 and TRBJ2-5, with D maybe TRBD2 (6 bases). CDR3 size: 14 residues. V was cut by 5 bases and J by 5 bases, with 15 bases left in between. CDR1 is MDHEN, CDR2 SYDVKM, per germline. CDR3 nucleotide sequence: TGTGCCAGCAGTGCCGCCGGAGGGGAGGAGACCCAGTACTTC. This gives the protein CASSAAGGEETQYF.

V is TRBV14 and J is TRBJ2-5; TRBD1 matches 8 bases. J gave up 5 bases and V 4 bases, and 9 bases lay outside the gene matches. This CDR3 contains 15 residues. The germline V gene has CDR1 SGHDN and CDR2 FVKESK. CDR3 nucleotides: TGTGCCAGCAGCCGCCGGGACAGGCTCTCGGAGACCCAGTACTTC. The encoded protein is CASSRRDRLSETQYF.

The chain is built from TRBV30 and TRBJ1-1, with 7 bases matching TRBD1. The CDR3 spans 16 residues. V was pared by 1 base and J by 4 bases, with 12 bases of the junction left unmatched. The germline V gene encodes CDR1 GTSNPN and CDR2 SVGIG (reference sequence). The CDR3 region is CAWSARTGQGRTEAFF. CDR3 bases: TGTGCCTGGAGTGCCCGGACAGGCCAAGGTCGCACTGAAGCTTTCTTT.

The V and J genes are TRBV29-1 and TRBJ1-4, with TRBD1 matching 10 bases. J lost 10 bases, V lost 0 bases, and 14 bases had no gene match. This CDR3 spans 17 amino acids. Germline assignment: CDR1 SQVTM and CDR2 ANQGSEA. Here the CDR3 reads CSVEDRAETGGAVKLFF. The CDR3 nucleotides read TGCAGCGTTGAAGATCGGGCCGAGACAGGGGGCGCGGTAAAACTGTTTTTT.

The J gene is TRBJ2-7, the V gene TRBV19; TRBD1 is a possible D gene (6 bases). The CDR3 covers 14 residues. CDR1 is LNHDA, CDR2 SQIVND, per germline (reference sequence). V lost 10 bases, J lost 2 bases, and 18 bases lay in between. CDR3 in DNA: TGTGCCACGAAAACGACAGGAGTTCCCTACGAGCAGTACTTC. As protein: CATKTTGVPYEQYF.

The V and J genes are TRBV5-1 and TRBJ2-2; D is possibly TRBD1 (6 bases). Looked up from germline, CDR1 is SGHRS and CDR2 is YFSETQ. V was cut by 2 bases and J by 1 base, with 6 bases left in between. The CDR3 runs 14 residues. The CDR3 here is CASSLQGNTGELFF. DNA for the CDR3: TGCGCCAGCAGCTTACAGGGGAACACCGGGGAGCTGTTTTTT.

CDR3 nucleotide sequence: TGTGCCAGCTCCCTCACCTCAGAGGCGGGTAATGAAAAACTGTTTTTT. This sequence encodes CASSLTSEAGNEKLFF. The rearrangement uses TRBV18 and TRBJ1-4; D call uncertain. Deletions cut 6 bases from V and 4 bases from J, with 18 bases between. The CDR3 consists of 16 residues. The germline CDR1 and CDR2 sequences are KGHSH and LQKENI.

CDR3 in amino acids: CASSQALGGALHF. The CDR3 coding sequence is TGTGCCAGCAGCCAAGCCTTAGGGGGGGCCCTCCACTTT. V and J are TRBV14 and TRBJ1-6; D possibly corresponds to TRBD1 (6 bases). Trimming took off 1 base at V and 14 bases at J, with 12 bases between the two ends. From germline, CDR1 is SGHDN and CDR2 FVKESK. The CDR3 has 13 amino acids.